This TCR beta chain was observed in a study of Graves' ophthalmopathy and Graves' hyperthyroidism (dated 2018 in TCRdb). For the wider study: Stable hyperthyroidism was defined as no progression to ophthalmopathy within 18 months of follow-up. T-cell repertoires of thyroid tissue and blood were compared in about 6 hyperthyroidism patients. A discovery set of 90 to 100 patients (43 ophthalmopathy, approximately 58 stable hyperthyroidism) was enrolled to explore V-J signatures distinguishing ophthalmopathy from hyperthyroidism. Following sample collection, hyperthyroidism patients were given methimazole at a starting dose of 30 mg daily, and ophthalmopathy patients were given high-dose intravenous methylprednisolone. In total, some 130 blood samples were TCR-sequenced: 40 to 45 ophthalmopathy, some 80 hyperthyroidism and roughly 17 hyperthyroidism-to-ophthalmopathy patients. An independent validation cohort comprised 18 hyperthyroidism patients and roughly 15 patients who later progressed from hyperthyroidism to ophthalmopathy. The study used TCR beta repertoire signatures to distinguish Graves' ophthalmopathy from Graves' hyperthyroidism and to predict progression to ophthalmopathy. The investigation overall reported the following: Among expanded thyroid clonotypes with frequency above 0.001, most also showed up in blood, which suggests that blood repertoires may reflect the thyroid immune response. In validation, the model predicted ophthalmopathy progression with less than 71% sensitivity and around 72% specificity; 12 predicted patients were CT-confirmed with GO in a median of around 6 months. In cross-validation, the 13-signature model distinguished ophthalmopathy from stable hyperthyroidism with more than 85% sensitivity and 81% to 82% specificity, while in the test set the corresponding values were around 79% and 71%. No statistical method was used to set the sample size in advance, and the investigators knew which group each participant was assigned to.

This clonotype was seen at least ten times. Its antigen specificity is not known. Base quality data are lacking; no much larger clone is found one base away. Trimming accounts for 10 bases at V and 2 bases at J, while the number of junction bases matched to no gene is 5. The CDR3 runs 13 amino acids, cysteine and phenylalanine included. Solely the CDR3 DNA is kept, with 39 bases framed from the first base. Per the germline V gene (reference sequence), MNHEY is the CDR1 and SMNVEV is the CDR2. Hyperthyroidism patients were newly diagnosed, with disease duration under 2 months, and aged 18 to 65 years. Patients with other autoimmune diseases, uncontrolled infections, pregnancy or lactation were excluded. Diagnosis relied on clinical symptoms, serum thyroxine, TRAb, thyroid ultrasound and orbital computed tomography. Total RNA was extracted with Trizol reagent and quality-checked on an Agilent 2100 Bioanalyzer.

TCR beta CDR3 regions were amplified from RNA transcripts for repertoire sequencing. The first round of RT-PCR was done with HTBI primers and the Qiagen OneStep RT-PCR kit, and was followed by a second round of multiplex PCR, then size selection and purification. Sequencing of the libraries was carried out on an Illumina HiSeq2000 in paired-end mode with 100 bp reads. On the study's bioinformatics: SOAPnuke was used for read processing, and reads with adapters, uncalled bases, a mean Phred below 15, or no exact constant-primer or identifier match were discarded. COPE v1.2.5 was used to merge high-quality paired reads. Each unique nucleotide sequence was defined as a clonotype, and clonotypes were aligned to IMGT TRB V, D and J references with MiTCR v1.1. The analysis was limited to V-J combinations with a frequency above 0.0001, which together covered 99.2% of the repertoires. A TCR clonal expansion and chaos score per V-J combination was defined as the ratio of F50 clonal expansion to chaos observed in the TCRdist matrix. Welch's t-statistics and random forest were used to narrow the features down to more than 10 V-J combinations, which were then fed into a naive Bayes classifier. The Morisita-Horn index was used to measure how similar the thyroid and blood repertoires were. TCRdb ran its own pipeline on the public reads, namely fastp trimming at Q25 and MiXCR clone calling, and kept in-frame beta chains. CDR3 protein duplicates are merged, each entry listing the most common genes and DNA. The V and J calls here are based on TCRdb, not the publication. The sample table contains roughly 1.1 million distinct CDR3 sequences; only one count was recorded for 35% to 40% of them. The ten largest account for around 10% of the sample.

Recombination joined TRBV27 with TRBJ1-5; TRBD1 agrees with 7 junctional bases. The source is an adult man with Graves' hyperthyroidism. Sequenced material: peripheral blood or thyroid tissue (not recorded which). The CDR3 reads CATGQVGNQPQHF. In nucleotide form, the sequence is TGTGCCACAGGACAGGTTGGCAATCAGCCCCAGCATTTT.